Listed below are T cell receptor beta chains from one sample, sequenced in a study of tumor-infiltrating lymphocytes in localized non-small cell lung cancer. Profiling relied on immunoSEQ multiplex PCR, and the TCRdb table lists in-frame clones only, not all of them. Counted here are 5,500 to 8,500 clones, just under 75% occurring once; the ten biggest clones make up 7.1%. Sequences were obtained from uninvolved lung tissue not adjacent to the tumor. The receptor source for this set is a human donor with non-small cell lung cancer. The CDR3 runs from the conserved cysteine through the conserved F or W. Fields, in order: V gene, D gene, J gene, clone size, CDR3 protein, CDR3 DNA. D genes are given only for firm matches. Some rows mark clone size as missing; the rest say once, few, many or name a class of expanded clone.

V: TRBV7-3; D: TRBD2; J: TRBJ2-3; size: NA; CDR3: CASSSLPPGLARTDTQYF; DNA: TGTGCCAGCAGCTCTCTCCCCCCGGGACTAGCCCGCACAGATACGCAGTATTTT
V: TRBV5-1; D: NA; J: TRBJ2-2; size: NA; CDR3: CASKKQGGNTGELFF; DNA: TGCGCCAGCAAAAAGCAAGGGGGGAACACCGGGGAGCTGTTTTTT
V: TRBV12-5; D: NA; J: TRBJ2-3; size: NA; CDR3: CASGLYSDTQYF; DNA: TGTGCTAGTGGTTTGTATTCTGATACGCAGTATTTT
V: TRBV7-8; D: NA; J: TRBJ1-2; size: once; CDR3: CASSKQGDYGYTF; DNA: TGTGCCAGCAGCAAACAGGGTGACTATGGCTACACCTTC
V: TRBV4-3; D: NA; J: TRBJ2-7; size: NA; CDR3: CASSLWANYEQYF; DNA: TGCGCCAGCAGCCTATGGGCCAACTACGAGCAGTACTTC
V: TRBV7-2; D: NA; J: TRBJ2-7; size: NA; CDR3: CASSGRQGGTTREQYF; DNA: TGTGCCAGCAGCGGACGACAGGGTGGGACTACGCGCGAGCAGTACTTC
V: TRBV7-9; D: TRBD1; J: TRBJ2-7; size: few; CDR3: CASSPRAATGAYEQYF; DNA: TGTGCCAGCAGCCCTAGAGCTGCGACAGGGGCCTACGAGCAGTACTTC
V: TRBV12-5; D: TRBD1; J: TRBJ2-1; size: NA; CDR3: CASGPGQGGDEQFF; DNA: TGTGCTAGTGGTCCGGGACAGGGCGGTGATGAGCAGTTCTTC
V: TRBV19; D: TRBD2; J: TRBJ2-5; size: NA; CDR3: CASSITPGGETQYF; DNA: TGTGCCAGTAGTATAACTCCGGGAGGGGAGACCCAGTACTTC
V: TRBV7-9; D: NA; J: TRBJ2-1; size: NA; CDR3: CASSYRRAGLGEQFF; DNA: TGTGCCAGCAGCTATAGGAGAGCAGGGTTGGGTGAGCAGTTCTTC
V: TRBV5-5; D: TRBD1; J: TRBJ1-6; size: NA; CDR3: CASSSRQGYSPLHF; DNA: TGTGCCAGCAGCTCCCGACAGGGCTATTCACCCCTCCACTTT
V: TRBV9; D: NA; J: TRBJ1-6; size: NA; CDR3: CASSQTGFNSPLHF; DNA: TGTGCCAGCAGCCAAACAGGGTTCAATTCACCCCTCCACTTT
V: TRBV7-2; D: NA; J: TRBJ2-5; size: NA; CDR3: CASSSRGRGMRETQYF; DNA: TGTGCCAGCAGCTCCCGCGGCCGGGGGATGAGGGAGACCCAGTACTTC
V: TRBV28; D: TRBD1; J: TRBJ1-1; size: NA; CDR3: CASSDLGQDRAFF; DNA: TGTGCCAGCAGTGATTTAGGACAGGATCGAGCTTTCTTT
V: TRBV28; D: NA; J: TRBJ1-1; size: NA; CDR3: CASSLGGKADTEAFF; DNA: TGTGCCAGCAGTTTAGGCGGGAAGGCGGACACTGAAGCTTTCTTT
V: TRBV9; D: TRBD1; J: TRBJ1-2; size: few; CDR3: CASSLEQGARGYTF; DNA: TGTGCCAGCAGCCTTGAACAGGGGGCGAGGGGCTACACCTTC